Listed below are T cell receptor beta chains from one sample, sequenced in a study of blood T cell repertoires in COVID-19. Sequenced by immunoSEQ multiplex PCR; TCRdb stores in-frame clones only, minus some. The sample yields some 200,000 clones, around 90% seen once. Sequencing was performed on peripheral blood. These receptors all come from a man aged 35-49 years with active or convalescent COVID-19. Each CDR3 is given with its conserved first and last residue. A D gene is named only where the DNA matches it firmly. The size of a clone is reported for some rows only, either as once, few or many, or as a class for expanded clones.

j_call clone_size v_call d_call cdr3_nt cdr3_aa
TRBJ1-2 NA TRBV18 TRBD1 TGTGCCAGCTCAACGGACAGGGCGAGTGGCTACACCTTC CASSTDRASGYTF
TRBJ1-1 few TRBV7-2 NA TGTGCCAGCAGCTTAAATCCGGGGGGTGGAACTGAAGCTTTCTTT CASSLNPGGGTEAFF
TRBJ2-1 NA TRBV19 NA TGTGCCAGTAGGGTCCTGGACAACTACAATGAGCAGTTCTTC CASRVLDNYNEQFF
TRBJ2-2 NA TRBV5-1 NA TGCGCCAGCAGCTCGACAGCTTTCACCGGGGAGCTGTTTTTT CASSSTAFTGELFF
TRBJ2-2 NA TRBV7-2 NA TGTGCCAGCAGCCCTGGGGCCAGGGGACGGACCGGGGAGCTGTTTTTT CASSPGARGRTGELFF
TRBJ1-5 NA TRBV2 NA TGTGCCAGCAGTGCGTACAGGGTTGACAATCAGCCCCAGCATTTT CASSAYRVDNQPQHF
TRBJ2-5 NA TRBV11-2 TRBD1 TGTGCCAGCAGCTTAAGCATAGTGGGCAGGGGGCAAGAGACCCAGTACTTC CASSLSIVGRGQETQYF
TRBJ1-2 once TRBV12-5 NA TGTGCTAGTGGTTTGGTACGGGACCGCGGGGGCAGGGGCTACACCTTC CASGLVRDRGGRGYTF
TRBJ2-7 once TRBV28 TRBD2 TGTGCCAGCAGTTTACGAAAGACTAGCGGCGATTCGCAGTACTTC CASSLRKTSGDSQYF
TRBJ2-1 NA TRBV11-2 NA TGTGCCAGCAGCCTCCTTTTAGCAAATGAGCAGTTCTTC CASSLLLANEQFF
TRBJ2-1 NA TRBV9 TRBD2 TGTGCCAGCAGCGTAGCGGGAGGCGGGCTGAGCAATGAGCAGTTCTTC CASSVAGGGLSNEQFF
TRBJ2-2 NA TRBV5-6 NA TGTGCCAGCAGCGGAGGACAGCGACATACGAACACCGGGGAGCTGTTTTTT CASSGGQRHTNTGELFF
TRBJ2-7 NA TRBV11-1 NA TGTGCCAGCAGCTTATCCTCAGGTCACTCCTACGAGCAGTACTTC CASSLSSGHSYEQYF
TRBJ2-7 NA TRBV19 NA TGTGCCAGTAGGAACAGGGCGAGCTCCTACGAGCAGTACTTC CASRNRASSYEQYF
TRBJ1-5 NA TRBV24-1 TRBD1 TGTGCCACCAGTGATTTTGGACAGGGCAATCAGCCCCAGCATTTT CATSDFGQGNQPQHF
TRBJ1-2 NA TRBV6-5 TRBD1 TGTGCCAGCAGTTACCGGGACAGGGGGAACTATGGCTACACCTTC CASSYRDRGNYGYTF
TRBJ1-5 NA TRBV15 TRBD1 TGTGCCACCAGCAGTGGACAGGGATATCAGCCCCAGCATTTT CATSSGQGYQPQHF
TRBJ2-7 NA TRBV2 NA TGTGCCAGCAGTGAAATTGGGCAGATATACGAGCAGTACTTC CASSEIGQIYEQYF
TRBJ2-3 NA TRBV19 TRBD1 TGTGCCACCCGGGACAGGGTCTCGACAGATACGCAGTATTTT CATRDRVSTDTQYF
TRBJ1-3 NA TRBV18 NA TGTGCCAGCTCACCCGGACAGAGCTCTGGAAACACCATATATTTT CASSPGQSSGNTIYF
TRBJ2-3 NA TRBV29-1 TRBD2 TGCAGCTTACGGACTAGCGGGAGCACAGATACGCAGTATTTT CSLRTSGSTDTQYF
TRBJ2-7 NA TRBV11-2 NA TGTGCCAGCAGCTTACGACTAGTGAACGAGCAGTACTTC CASSLRLVNEQYF
TRBJ1-5 NA TRBV24-1 TRBD1 TGTGCCACCAGTGATCCGACAGGGAATAGCAATCAGCCCCAGCATTTT CATSDPTGNSNQPQHF
TRBJ1-2 NA TRBV6-4 NA TGTGCCAGCAGTGGGCGGGGACTCAAGGGATGCGGCTACACCTTC CASSGRGLKGCGYTF
TRBJ1-3 NA TRBV5-1 TRBD1 TGCGCCAGCAGCACGGACAGGGCCCACTCTGGAAACACCATATATTTT CASSTDRAHSGNTIYF
TRBJ2-7 NA TRBV4-1 TRBD2 TGCGCCAGCAGCCAACTAACTAGCGGGGGTACCTACGAGCAGTACTTC CASSQLTSGGTYEQYF
TRBJ1-1 few TRBV24-1 NA TGTGCCACCAGTGATTCGGCGAGGATCGGCACTGAAGCTTTCTTT CATSDSARIGTEAFF
TRBJ2-4 NA TRBV19 TRBD1 TGTGCCAGTAGTTTAGACACAGGGGCGATAAGCAAAAACATTCAGTACTTC CASSLDTGAISKNIQYF
TRBJ2-7 NA TRBV21-1 NA TGTGCCAGCAGCAAAGAGGGACCGGGGGACGAGCAGTACTTC CASSKEGPGDEQYF
TRBJ2-2 NA TRBV6-4 TRBD1 TGTGCCAGCAGCTTAACAGGGGCCCTTTCCACCGGGGAGCTGTTTTTT CASSLTGALSTGELFF
TRBJ2-1 NA TRBV7-8 NA TGTGCCAGCAGCTTAGTTACAGGGAAAGACAATGAGCAGTTCTTC CASSLVTGKDNEQFF
TRBJ1-1 NA TRBV7-9 NA TGTGCCAGCAGTGGTACCGCGCAGGGGAACACTGAAGCTTTCTTT CASSGTAQGNTEAFF
TRBJ2-7 NA TRBV24-1 NA TGTGCCACCAGTGATCCGGGCCTACAGGGCCACGAGCAGTACTTC CATSDPGLQGHEQYF
TRBJ2-1 NA TRBV11-2 TRBD1 TGTGCCAGCAGCTTAGATCGTGACAGGGGGCCCTCCTACAATGAGCAGTTCTTC CASSLDRDRGPSYNEQFF
TRBJ2-7 NA TRBV27 NA TGTGCCAGCAGTACAGGGACGGGTCCCTACGAGCAGTACTTC CASSTGTGPYEQYF
TRBJ1-1 few TRBV12-3/TRBV12-4 NA TGTGCCAGCTTGGACGGAGGGTCCGAAGCTTTCTTT CASLDGGSEAFF
TRBJ1-3 NA TRBV29-1 NA TGCAGCGTTGAAGATGGCTCGGGGTTTGGAAACACCATATATTTT CSVEDGSGFGNTIYF
TRBJ1-1 once TRBV19 TRBD1 TGTGCCAGTCCCCCCTCCGGGACAGGGTCCCCTGAAGCTTTCTTT CASPPSGTGSPEAFF
TRBJ2-3 NA TRBV5-1 TRBD1 TGCGCCAGCAGCCCACAGGGGGTCTCGACAGATACGCAGTATTTT CASSPQGVSTDTQYF
TRBJ2-3 NA TRBV11-3 NA TGTGCCAGCAGCTTATCACAGGGAACAGATACGCAGTATTTT CASSLSQGTDTQYF